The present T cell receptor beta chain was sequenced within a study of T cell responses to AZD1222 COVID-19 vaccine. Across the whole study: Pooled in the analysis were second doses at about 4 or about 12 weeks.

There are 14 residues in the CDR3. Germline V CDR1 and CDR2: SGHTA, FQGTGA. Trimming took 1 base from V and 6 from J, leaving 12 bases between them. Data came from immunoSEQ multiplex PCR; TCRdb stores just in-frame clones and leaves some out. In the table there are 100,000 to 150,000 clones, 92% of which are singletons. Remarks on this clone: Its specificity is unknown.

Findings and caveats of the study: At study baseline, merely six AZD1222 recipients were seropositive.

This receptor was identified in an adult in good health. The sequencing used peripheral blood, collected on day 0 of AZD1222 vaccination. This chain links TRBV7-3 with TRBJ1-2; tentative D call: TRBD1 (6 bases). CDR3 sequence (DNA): TGTGCCAGCAGCTTAATGGGGGCAGCGAATGGCTACACCTTC. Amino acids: CASSLMGAANGYTF.